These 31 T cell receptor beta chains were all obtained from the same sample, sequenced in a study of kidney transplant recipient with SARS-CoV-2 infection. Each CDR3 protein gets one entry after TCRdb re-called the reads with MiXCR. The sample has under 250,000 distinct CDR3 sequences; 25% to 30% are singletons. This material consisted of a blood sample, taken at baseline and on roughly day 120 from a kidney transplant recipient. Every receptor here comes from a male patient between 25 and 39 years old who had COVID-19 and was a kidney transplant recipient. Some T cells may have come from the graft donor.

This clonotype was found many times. The CDR3 DNA reads TGTGCCAGTAGTTTGATTTTGACAAATCGAAAGACCTATGGCTACACCTTC. Translated, it gives CASSLILTNRKTYGYTF. The V call is TRBV19, the J call TRBJ1-2; D ambiguous. CDR1 and CDR2 from the germline V gene are LNHDA and SQIVND (reference sequence). V lost 5 bases and J lost 4, with 23 bases in between. This CDR3 spans 17 amino acids.

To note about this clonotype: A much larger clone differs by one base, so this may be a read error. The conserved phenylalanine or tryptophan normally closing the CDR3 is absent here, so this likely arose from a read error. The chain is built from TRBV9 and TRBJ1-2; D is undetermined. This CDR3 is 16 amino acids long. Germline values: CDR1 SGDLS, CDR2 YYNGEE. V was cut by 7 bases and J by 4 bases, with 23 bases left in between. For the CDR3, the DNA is TGTGCCAGCCATGCCCCGTACTCAAGAAAGACCTATGGCTACACCCTC. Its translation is CASHAPYSRKTYGYTL.

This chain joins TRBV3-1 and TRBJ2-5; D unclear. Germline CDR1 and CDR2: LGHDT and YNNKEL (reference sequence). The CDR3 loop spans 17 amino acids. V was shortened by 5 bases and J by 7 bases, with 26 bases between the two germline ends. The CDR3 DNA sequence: TGTGCCAGCAGCTCTACAACTCCCATTTCTTTCTCTGGGACCCAGTACTTC. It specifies CASSSTTPISFSGTQYF.

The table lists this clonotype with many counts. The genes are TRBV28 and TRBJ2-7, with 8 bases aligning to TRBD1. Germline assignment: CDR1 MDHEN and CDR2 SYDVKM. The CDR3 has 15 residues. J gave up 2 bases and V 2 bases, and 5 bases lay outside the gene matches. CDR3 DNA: TGTGCCAGCAGTTTAAGGGGACAGGCGACCTACGAGCAGTACTTC. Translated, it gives CASSLRGQATYEQYF.

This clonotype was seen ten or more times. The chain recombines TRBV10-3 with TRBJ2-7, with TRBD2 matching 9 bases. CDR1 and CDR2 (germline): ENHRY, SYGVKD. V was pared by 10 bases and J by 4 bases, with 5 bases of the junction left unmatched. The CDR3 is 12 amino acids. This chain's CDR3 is CATLSGRYEQYF. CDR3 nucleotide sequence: TGTGCCACCTTGAGCGGGAGGTACGAGCAGTACTTC.

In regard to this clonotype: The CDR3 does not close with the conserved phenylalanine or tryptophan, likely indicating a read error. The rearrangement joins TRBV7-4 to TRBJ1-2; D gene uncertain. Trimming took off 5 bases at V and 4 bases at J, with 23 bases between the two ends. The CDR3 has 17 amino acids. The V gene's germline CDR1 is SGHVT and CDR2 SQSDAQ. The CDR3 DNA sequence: TGTGCCAGCAGCGTTGCGATTTCAGCTCGAAAGACCTATGGCTACACCCTC. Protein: CASSVAISARKTYGYTL.

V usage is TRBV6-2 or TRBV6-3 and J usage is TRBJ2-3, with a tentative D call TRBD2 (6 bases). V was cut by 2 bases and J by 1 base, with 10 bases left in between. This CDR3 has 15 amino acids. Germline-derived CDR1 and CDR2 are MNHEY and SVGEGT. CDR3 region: CASSYRGGGTDTQYF. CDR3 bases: TGTGCCAGCAGTTACAGGGGAGGTGGCACAGATACGCAGTATTTT.

The CDR3 sequence: CSARDLGTGADTQYF. Here the CDR3 DNA reads TGCAGTGCTAGAGATCTGGGGACAGGGGCAGATACGCAGTATTTT. The chain recombines TRBV20-1 with TRBJ2-3; 10 positions agree with TRBD1. CDR1 is DFQATT, CDR2 SNEGSKA, per germline (reference sequence). CDR3 length equals 15 residues. The junction had 4 bases not matched to a gene; V was cut back by 0 bases and J by 4 bases.

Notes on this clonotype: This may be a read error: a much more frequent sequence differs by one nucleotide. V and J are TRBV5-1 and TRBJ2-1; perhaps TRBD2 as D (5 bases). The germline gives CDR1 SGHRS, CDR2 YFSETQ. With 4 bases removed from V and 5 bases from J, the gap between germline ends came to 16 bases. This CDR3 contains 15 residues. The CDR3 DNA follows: TGCGCCAGCAGCCCCCTATCGGGGTCAAACAATGAGCAGTTCTTC. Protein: CASSPLSGSNNEQFF.

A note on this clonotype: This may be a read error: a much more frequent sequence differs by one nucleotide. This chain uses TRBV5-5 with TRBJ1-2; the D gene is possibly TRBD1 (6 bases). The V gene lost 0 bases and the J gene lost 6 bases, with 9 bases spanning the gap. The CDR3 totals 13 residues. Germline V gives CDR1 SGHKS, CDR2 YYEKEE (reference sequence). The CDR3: CASSLGGPHGYTF. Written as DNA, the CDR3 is TGTGCCAGCAGCTTGGGGGGGCCCCATGGCTACACCTTC.

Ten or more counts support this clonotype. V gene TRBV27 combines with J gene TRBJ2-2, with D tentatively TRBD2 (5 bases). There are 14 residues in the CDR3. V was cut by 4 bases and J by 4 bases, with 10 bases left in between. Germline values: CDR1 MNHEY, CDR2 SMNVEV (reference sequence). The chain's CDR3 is CASSSGAVTGELFF. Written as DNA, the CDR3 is TGTGCCAGCAGTTCTGGAGCGGTCACCGGGGAGCTGTTTTTT.

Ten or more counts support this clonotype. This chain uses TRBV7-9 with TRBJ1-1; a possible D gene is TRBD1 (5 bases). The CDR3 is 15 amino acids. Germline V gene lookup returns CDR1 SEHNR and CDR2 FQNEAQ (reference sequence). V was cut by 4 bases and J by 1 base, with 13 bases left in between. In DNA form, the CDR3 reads TGTGCCAGCAGCTCCGGGGGGAGGGGGAACACTGAAGCTTTCTTT. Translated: CASSSGGRGNTEAFF.

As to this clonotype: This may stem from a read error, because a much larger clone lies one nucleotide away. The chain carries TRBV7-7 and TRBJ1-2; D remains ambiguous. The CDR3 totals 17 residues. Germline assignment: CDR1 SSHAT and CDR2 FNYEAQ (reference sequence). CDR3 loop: CASSLICKCRKTYGYIF. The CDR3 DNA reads TGTGCCAGCAGCCTAATCTGTAAGTGCCGAAAGACCTATGGCTACATCTTC.

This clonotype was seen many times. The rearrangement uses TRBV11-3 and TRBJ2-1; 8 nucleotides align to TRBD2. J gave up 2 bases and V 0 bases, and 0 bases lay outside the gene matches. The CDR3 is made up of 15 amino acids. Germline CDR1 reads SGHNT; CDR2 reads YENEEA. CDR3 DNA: TGTGCCAGCAGCTTAGACGGGAGGGCCTACAATGAGCAGTTCTTC. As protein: CASSLDGRAYNEQFF.

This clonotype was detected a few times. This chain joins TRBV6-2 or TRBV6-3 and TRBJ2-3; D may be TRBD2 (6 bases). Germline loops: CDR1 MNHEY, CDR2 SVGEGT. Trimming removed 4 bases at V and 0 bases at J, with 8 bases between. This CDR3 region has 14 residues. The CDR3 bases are TGTGCCAGCAGTTTACGGGAGAGCACAGATACGCAGTATTTT. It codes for CASSLRESTDTQYF.

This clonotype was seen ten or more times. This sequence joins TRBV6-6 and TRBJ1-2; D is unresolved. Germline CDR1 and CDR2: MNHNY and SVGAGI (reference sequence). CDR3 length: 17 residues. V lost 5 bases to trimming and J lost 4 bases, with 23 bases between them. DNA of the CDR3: TGTGCCAGCAGTGCGATTGAAGGTGGGAGAAAGACCTATGGCTACACCTTC. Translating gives CASSAIEGGRKTYGYTF.

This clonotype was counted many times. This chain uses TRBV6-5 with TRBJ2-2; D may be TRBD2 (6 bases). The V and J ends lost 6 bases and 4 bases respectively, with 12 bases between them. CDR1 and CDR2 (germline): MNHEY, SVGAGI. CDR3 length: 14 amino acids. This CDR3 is CASSRAGTTGELFF. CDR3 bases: TGTGCCAGCAGCCGGGCGGGGACCACCGGGGAGCTGTTTTTT.

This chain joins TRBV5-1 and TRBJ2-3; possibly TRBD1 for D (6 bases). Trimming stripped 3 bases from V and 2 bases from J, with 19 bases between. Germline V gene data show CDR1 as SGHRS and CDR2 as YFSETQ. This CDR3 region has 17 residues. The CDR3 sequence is CASSSSQGQRVTDTQYF. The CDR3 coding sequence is TGCGCCAGCAGCTCCTCGCAGGGACAAAGGGTCACAGATACGCAGTATTTT.

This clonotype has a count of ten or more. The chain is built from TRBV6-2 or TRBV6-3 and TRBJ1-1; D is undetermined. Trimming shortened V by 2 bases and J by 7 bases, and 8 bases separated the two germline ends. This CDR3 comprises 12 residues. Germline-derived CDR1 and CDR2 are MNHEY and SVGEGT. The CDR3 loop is CASSYSLGEAFF. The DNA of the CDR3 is TGTGCCAGCAGTTACAGTCTGGGTGAAGCTTTCTTT.

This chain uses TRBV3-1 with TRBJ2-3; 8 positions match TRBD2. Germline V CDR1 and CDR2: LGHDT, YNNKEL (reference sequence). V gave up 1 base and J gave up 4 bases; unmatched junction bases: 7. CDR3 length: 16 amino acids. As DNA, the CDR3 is TGTGCCAGCAGCCAAGGACTAGCGTTGCCACCAGATACGCAGTATTTT. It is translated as CASSQGLALPPDTQYF.

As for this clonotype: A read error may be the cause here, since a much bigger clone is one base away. The CDR3 DNA is TGTACCAGCAGCTTAGAGAGGGGGTTTAATGAAAAACTGTTTTTT. Its translation: CTSSLERGFNEKLFF. This rearrangement joins TRBV11-2 to TRBJ1-4; possible D gene TRBD1, 6 bases. The CDR3 runs 15 residues. CDR1 is SGHAT, CDR2 FQNNGV, per germline.

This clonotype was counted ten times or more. DNA of the CDR3: TGTGCCAGCAGCCAACGGGGGGGAGGACGGAATTCACCCCTCCACTTT. It is translated as CASSQRGGGRNSPLHF. V and J are TRBV14 and TRBJ1-6, with D perhaps matching TRBD1 (5 bases). Between the trimmed V and J ends, which lost 2 bases and 7 bases, there was a span of 15 bases. Germline V gene lookup returns CDR1 SGHDN and CDR2 FVKESK. This CDR3 has 16 residues.

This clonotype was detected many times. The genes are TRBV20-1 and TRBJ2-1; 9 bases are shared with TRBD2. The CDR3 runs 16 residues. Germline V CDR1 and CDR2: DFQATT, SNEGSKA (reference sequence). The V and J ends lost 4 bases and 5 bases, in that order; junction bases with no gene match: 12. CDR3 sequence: CSATFRVAGVHNEQFF. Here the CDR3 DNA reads TGCAGTGCTACCTTCAGGGTAGCGGGAGTCCACAATGAGCAGTTCTTC.

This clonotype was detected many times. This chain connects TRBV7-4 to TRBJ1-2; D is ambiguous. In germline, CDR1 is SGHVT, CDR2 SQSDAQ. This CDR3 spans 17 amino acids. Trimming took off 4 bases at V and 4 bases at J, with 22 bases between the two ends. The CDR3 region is CASSYLTSARKTYGYTF. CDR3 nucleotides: TGTGCCAGCAGCTATCTGACTTCAGCTCGAAAGACCTATGGCTACACCTTC. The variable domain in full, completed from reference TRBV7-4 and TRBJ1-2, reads GAGVSQSPRYKVAKRGRDVALRCDSISGHVTLYWYRQTLGQGSEVLTYSQSDAQRDKSGRPSGRFSAERPERSVSTLKIQRTEQGDSAVYLCASSYLTSARKTYGYTFGSGTRLTVV.

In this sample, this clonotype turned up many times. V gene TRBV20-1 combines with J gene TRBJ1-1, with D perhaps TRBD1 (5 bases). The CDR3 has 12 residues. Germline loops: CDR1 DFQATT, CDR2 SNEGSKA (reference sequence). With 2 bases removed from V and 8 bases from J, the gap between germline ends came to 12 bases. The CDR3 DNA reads TGCAGTGCTAGACTAGGGGAGGTCGAAGCTTTCTTT. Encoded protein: CSARLGEVEAFF.

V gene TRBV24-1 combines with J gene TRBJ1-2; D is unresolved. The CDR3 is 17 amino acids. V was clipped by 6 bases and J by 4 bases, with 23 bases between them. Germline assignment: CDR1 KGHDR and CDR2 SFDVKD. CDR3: CATSRSPSARKTYGYTF. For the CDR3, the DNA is TGTGCCACCAGTAGGAGCCCTAGTGCTAGAAAGACCTATGGCTACACCTTC.

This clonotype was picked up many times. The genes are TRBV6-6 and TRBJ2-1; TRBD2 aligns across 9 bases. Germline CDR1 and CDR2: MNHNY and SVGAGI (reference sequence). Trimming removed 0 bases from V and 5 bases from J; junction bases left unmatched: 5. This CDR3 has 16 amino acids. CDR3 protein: CASSYSGGGGHNEQFF. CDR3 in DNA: TGTGCCAGCAGTTACTCGGGCGGGGGGGGACACAATGAGCAGTTCTTC.

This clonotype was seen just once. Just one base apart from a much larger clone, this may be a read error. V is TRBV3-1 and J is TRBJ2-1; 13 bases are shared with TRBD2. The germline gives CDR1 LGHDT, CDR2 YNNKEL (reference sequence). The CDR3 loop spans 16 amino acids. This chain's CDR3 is CASSLRGTSGVDEQLF. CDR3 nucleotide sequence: TGTGCCAGCAGCCTAAGAGGGACTAGCGGGGTCGATGAGCAGCTCTTC.

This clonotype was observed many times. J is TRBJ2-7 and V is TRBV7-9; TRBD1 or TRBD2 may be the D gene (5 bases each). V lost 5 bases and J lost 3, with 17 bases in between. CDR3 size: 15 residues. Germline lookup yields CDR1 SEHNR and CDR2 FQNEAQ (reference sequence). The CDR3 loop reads CASSRTGTAGYEQYF. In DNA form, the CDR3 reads TGTGCCAGCAGCCGCACCGGGACGGCGGGCTACGAGCAGTACTTC.

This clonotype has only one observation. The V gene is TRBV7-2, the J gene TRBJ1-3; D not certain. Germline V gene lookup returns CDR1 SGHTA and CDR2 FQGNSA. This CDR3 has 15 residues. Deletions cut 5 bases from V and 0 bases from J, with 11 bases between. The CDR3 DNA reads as TGTGCCAGCAGCCCTCTTCAGTCCTCTGGAAACACCATATATTTT. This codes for CASSPLQSSGNTIYF.

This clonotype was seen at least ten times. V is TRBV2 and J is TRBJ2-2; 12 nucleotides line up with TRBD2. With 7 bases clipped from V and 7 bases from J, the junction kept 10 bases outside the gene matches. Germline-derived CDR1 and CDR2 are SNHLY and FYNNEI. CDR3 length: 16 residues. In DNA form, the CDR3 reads TGTGCCAGCATGGAGACTAGCGGGAGTGGGGGCGGGGAGCTGTTTTTT. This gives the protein CASMETSGSGGGELFF.